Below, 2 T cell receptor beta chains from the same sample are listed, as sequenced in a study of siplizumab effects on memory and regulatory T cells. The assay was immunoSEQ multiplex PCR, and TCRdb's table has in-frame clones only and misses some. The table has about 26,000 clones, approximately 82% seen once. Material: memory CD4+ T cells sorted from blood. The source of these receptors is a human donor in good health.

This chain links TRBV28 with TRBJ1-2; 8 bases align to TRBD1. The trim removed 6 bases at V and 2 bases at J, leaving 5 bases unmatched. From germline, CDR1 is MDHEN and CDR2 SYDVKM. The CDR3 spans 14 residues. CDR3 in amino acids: CASSQRTGNYGYTF. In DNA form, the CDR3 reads TGTGCCAGCAGCCAACGGACAGGGAACTATGGCTACACCTTC.

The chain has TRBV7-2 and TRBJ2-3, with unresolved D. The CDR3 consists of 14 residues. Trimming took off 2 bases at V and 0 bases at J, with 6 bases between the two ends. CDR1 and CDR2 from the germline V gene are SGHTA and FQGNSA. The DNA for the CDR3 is TGTGCCAGCAGCTTACAACGGAGCACAGATACGCAGTATTTT. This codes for CASSLQRSTDTQYF.